Below, one T cell receptor (beta chain) is given with its context. The antigen is not known. In making diagnoses, clinical symptoms, serum thyroxine and TRAb, thyroid ultrasound and orbital computed tomography were all used. The germline gives CDR1 SGHRS, CDR2 YFSETQ. The V and J ends lost 5 bases and 4 bases, in that order; junction bases with no gene match: 11. The CDR3 is 15 amino acids. The data are from a study of T cells in Graves' hyperthyroidism and ophthalmopathy. The investigators amplified TCR beta CDR3 regions from RNA transcripts. First-round RT-PCR of the TCR CDR3 relied on the HTBI primer set. TCRdb redid the calling of the multiplex PCR reads with MiXCR, one entry per CDR3 protein. The table includes approximately 430,000 distinct CDR3 sequences, around 16% detected once. General study findings and limits: The majority of expanded thyroid clonotypes above 0.001 also appeared in blood. Model-based prediction identified ophthalmopathy a median roughly 5.9 months prior to its onset.

The material sequenced was blood. The TCR sequence derives from a woman aged 18-29 years with Graves' hyperthyroidism. The chain couples TRBV5-1 to TRBJ1-2; the match to TRBD1 covers 7 bases. The CDR3 loop is CASRRTRTGVYGYTF. In DNA form, the CDR3 reads TGCGCCAGCAGAAGGACCCGGACAGGAGTCTATGGCTACACCTTC. Full variable domain (rest looked up from reference TRBV5-1 and TRBJ1-2): KAGVTQTPRYLIKTRGQQVTLSCSPISGHRSVSWYQQTPGQGLQFLFEYFSETQRNKGNFPGRFSGRQFSNSRSEMNVSTLELGDSALYLCASRRTRTGVYGYTFGSGTRLTVV.